This T cell receptor beta chain was identified during a study of cytomegalovirus exposure and HLA in healthy donors. The study, taken as a whole, reports: According to the study, 160 or so TCR beta chains were cytomegalovirus-associated. Reports indicated that the classifier achieved high specificity and sensitivity in diagnosing cytomegalovirus status.

PCR was performed using 60 Vbeta and 13 Jbeta primers. Assay: immunoSEQ multiplex PCR; the TCRdb copy retains only in-frame clones and omits some. The table lists 90,000 to 120,000 clones. Of note for this clone: No antigen is known for it.

This receptor was identified in a man between 45 and 60 years old in good health and CMV-seronegative. Sequencing was done on a sample of PBMCs.

The CDR3 loop is CASSLNGLSSYNEQFF. For the CDR3, the DNA is TGTGCCAGCAGCCTTAACGGGTTGAGCTCCTACAATGAGCAGTTCTTC. V and J are TRBV7-8 and TRBJ2-1; no definite D call. Germline CDR1 is SGHVS and CDR2 is FQNEAQ. The CDR3 extends over 16 amino acids. V was pared by 5 bases and J by 0 bases, with 14 bases between.